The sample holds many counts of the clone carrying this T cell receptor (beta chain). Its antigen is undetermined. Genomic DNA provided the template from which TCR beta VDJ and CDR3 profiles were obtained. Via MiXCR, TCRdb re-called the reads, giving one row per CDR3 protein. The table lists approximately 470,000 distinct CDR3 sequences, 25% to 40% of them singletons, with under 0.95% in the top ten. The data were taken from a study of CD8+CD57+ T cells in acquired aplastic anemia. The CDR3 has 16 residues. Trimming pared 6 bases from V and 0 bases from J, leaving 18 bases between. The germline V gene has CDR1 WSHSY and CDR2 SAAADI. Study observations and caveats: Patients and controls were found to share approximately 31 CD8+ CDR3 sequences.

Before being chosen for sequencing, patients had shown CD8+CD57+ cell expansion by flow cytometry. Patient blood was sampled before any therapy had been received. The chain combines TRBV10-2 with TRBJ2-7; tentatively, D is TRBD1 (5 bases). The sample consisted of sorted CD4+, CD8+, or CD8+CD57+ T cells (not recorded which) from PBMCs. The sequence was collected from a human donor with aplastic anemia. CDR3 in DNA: TGCGCCAGCAGACGACGTGCCACAGGTTTCTCCTACGAGCAGTACTTC. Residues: CASRRRATGFSYEQYF.